This T cell receptor (beta chain) was identified in a study of blood T cell repertoires in COVID-19. Across the whole study: Donors in the United States, Italy and Spain gave samples during acute or convalescent COVID-19. In each case, the material was cDNA or gDNA derived from T cells, B-cell-depleted T cells, or PBMCs.

In the original analysis: For nucleated cells, counts were estimated from reference gene primer amplification. Clones were sequenced by immunoSEQ multiplex PCR, and TCRdb holds only the in-frame ones, with some missing. For V, J and clone size, that table is used; D and trimming come from the DNA. The data show roughly 100,000 clones, roughly 90% seen once. V dropped 6 bases and J dropped 3 bases, with 9 bases sitting between them. CDR3 length: 13 amino acids. Germline CDR1 and CDR2: MNHEY and SVGAGI. The chain combines TRBV6-5 with TRBJ1-5; TRBD1 is a possible D gene (6 bases). Sequencing used peripheral blood. This TCR derives from a human donor in a cohort sampled during active COVID-19. As DNA, the CDR3 is TGTGCCAGCAGAGGACAGCTCAATCAGCCCCAGCATTTT. Residues: CASRGQLNQPQHF.